The rows below give T cell receptor beta chains drawn from one sample of a study of T cells in Graves' hyperthyroidism and ophthalmopathy. MiXCR was run by TCRdb on the multiplex PCR reads, yielding one entry per CDR3 protein. Among fewer than 800,000 distinct CDR3 sequences listed, 16% were seen once. Sequenced material: blood. Every receptor here comes from a young man with Graves' hyperthyroidism. CDR3s include the opening cysteine and the closing phenylalanine or tryptophan. D genes are given only for firm matches. Only part of the rows carry a size: once, few, many, or a class if the clone is expanded.

V	size	D	J	CDR3	DNA
TRBV4-1	many	-	TRBJ2-7	CASSPPGRAYEQYF	TGCGCCAGCAGCCCACCGGGCAGGGCATACGAGCAGTACTTC
TRBV11-3	many	TRBD2	TRBJ2-1	CASSSRGGLAGEGYNEQFF	TGTGCCAGCAGCTCTCGAGGTGGCCTAGCGGGAGAGGGCTACAATGAGCAGTTCTTC
TRBV18	many	TRBD2	TRBJ2-3	CASSPASGTINTQYF	TGTGCCAGCTCACCCGCTAGCGGGACAATAAATACGCAGTATTTT
TRBV6-2/TRBV6-3	-	-	TRBJ2-5	CASSTPSTGETQYF	TGTGCCAGCAGTACCCCATCTACGGGGGAGACCCAGTACTTC
TRBV12-3/TRBV12-4	many	TRBD1	TRBJ1-1	CASSPGQERGAFF	TGTGCCAGCAGTCCCGGACAGGAGAGGGGAGCTTTCTTT
TRBV6-2/TRBV6-3	-	-	TRBJ2-2	CASSYSTSPTGELFF	TGTGCCAGCAGTTACTCGACCTCCCCCACCGGGGAGCTGTTTTTT
TRBV6-1	few	TRBD2	TRBJ2-7	CASSPKLAGPYEQYF	TGTGCCAGCAGCCCTAAACTAGCGGGGCCCTACGAGCAGTACTTC
TRBV19	-	TRBD1	TRBJ1-2	CASSDRGRGGYTF	TGTGCCAGTAGTGACAGGGGGCGCGGTGGCTACACCTTC
TRBV20-1	few	TRBD2	TRBJ2-1	CSASGLAAYNEQFF	TGCAGTGCTAGTGGGCTAGCGGCCTACAATGAGCAGTTCTTC
TRBV28	many	-	TRBJ2-7	CASSFVQESSYEQYF	TGTGCCAGCAGTTTTGTCCAGGAGAGCTCCTACGAGCAGTACTTC
TRBV20-1	many	-	TRBJ2-3	CSPLRGSTDTQYF	TGCAGCCCACTTAGGGGGAGCACAGATACGCAGTATTTT
TRBV18	few	-	TRBJ1-5	CASSPQENQPQHF	TGTGCCAGCTCACCACAGGAAAATCAGCCCCAGCATTTT
TRBV29-1	many	-	TRBJ2-5	CSVEERGQGETQYF	TGCAGCGTTGAAGAAAGGGGCCAGGGGGAGACCCAGTACTTC
TRBV19	few	-	TRBJ1-5	CATAQLYSNQPQHF	TGTGCCACCGCCCAACTTTATAGCAATCAGCCCCAGCATTTT
TRBV2	many	-	TRBJ2-7	CASSVGVGGKQYF	TGTGCCTCGAGTGTGGGGGTCGGGGGCAAGCAGTACTTC
TRBV29-1	few	TRBD1	TRBJ1-2	CSVEQDRGYGYTF	TGCAGCGTTGAACAGGACAGGGGCTATGGCTACACCTTC
TRBV28	many	-	TRBJ1-3	CASSYSTTVVSGNTIYF	TGTGCCAGCAGTTACTCAACGACCGTCGTCTCTGGAAACACCATATATTTT
TRBV20-1	few	-	TRBJ1-5	CSAREHRNQPQHF	TGCAGTGCTAGGGAACACAGAAATCAGCCCCAGCATTTT
TRBV11-3	few	-	TRBJ2-2	CASSLGGGSGELFF	TGTGCCAGCAGCTTAGGAGGAGGGTCCGGGGAGCTGTTTTTT
TRBV7-3	-	-	TRBJ2-4	CASSLPGQNIQYF	TGTGCCAGCAGCTTACCGGGACAAAACATTCAGTACTTC
TRBV6-1	many	-	TRBJ2-3	CASSEREYSDTQYF	TGTGCCAGCAGTGAACGGGAGTACTCAGATACGCAGTATTTT
TRBV6-2/TRBV6-3	-	-	TRBJ2-3	CASSYSVVGLGTDTQYF	TGTGCCAGCAGTTACTCTGTAGTGGGCCTGGGCACAGATACGCAGTATTTT
TRBV6-1	many	-	TRBJ2-7	CASRVPGYEQYF	TGTGCCAGCAGAGTCCCCGGCTACGAGCAGTACTTC
TRBV13	few	-	TRBJ2-2	CASSSKVHRDGSTGELFF	TGTGCCAGCAGCTCTAAAGTTCACCGGGACGGCTCAACCGGGGAGCTGTTTTTT
TRBV3-1	-	TRBD1	TRBJ2-7	CASSERDSPYEQYF	TGTGCCAGCAGCGAACGGGACAGTCCCTACGAGCAGTACTTC
TRBV5-1	few	-	TRBJ1-2	CASRLGGDPRYYGYTF	TGCGCCAGCAGACTGGGAGGGGACCCAAGATACTATGGCTACACCTTC
TRBV10-3	-	-	TRBJ2-1	CAISDEPRRDEQFF	TGTGCCATCAGTGACGAGCCCCGGAGGGATGAGCAGTTCTTC
TRBV18	few	TRBD1	TRBJ2-7	CASSQQGTSEQYF	TGTGCCAGCTCACAACAGGGGACCTCCGAGCAGTACTTC
TRBV20-1	many	TRBD2	TRBJ2-1	CSARDPTSGSNEQFF	TGCAGTGCTAGAGATCCGACTAGCGGGAGCAATGAGCAGTTCTTC
TRBV4-1	few	-	TRBJ2-1	CASSQSGGRYNEQFF	TGCGCCAGCAGCCAATCAGGAGGGCGCTACAATGAGCAGTTCTTC
TRBV30	-	-	TRBJ2-3	CAWSMGAGPTDTQYF	TGTGCCTGGAGTATGGGCGCGGGCCCTACAGATACGCAGTATTTT